Given below is one TCR beta chain in context. The antigen is undetermined. Only in-frame clones appear in the TCRdb table, and some are missing; sequencing was by immunoSEQ multiplex PCR. Of about 5,000 clones in the sample, roughly two thirds were seen once. CDR1 is LNHNV and CDR2 is YYDKDF in the germline V gene (reference sequence). Trimming cost V 4 bases and J 13 bases; bases outside gene matches: 13. CDR3 size: 15 residues. The data belong to a study of CD8 T cell repertoires and HIV-1 epitope variants. Study as a whole: Each of Twenty-five Gag and Nef epitope peptides stimulated a separate culture. Tested: three Gag epitope families, Nef HW9 and YT9. Autologous T cell-negative cells served as antigen-presenting cells in equal numbers. Notes on the study in general: Fewer than ten TCR beta clonotypes were antigen-specific, more than 5 apparently recognizing autologous or escape variants.

The rearrangement links TRBV15 to TRBJ2-1; the match to TRBD2 covers 10 bases. Sample: cultured CD8+ T cells derived from PBMCs. This clonotype was sampled from a male donor with HIV. The CDR3 bases are TGTGCCACCAGCACCGCAAGGGGGCTAGCGGGAGCTCAGTTCTTC. The encoded protein is CATSTARGLAGAQFF.